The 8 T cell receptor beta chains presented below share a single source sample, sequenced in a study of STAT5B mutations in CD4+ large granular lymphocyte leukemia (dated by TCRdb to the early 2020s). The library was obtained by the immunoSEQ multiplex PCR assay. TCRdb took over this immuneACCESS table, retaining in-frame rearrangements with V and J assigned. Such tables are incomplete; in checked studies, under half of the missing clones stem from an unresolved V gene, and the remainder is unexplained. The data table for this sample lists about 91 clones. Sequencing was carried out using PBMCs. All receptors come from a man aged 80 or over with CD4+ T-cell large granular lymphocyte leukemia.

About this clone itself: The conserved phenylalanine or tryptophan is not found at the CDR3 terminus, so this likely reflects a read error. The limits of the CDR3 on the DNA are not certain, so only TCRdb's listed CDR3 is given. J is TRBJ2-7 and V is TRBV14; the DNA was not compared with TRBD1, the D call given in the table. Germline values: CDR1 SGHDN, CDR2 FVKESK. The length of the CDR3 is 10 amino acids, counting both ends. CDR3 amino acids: CASSQEKGVL.

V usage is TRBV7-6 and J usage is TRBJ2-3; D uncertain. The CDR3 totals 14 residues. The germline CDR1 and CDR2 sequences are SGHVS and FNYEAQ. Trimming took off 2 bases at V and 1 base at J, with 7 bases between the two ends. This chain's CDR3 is CASSLRRGTDTQYF. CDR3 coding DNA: TGTGCCAGCAGCTTAAGGCGTGGCACAGATACGCAGTATTTT.

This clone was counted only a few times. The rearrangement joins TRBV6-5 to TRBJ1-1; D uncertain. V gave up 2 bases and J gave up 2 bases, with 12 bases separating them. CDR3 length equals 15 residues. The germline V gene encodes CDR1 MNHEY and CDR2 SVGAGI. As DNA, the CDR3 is TGTGCCAGCAGTTACGGGTCCCCTGATAACACTGAAGCTTTCTTT. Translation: CASSYGSPDNTEAFF.

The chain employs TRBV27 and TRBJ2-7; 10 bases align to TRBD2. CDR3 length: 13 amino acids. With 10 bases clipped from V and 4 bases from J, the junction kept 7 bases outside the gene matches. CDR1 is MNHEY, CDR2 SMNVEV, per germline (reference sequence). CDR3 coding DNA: TGTGCCACCATAGCGGGAGGAAGTTACGAGCAGTACTTC. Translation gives CATIAGGSYEQYF.

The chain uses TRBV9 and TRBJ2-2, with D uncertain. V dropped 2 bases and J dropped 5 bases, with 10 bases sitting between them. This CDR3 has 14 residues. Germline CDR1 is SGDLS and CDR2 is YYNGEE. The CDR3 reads CASSVDPGTGELFF. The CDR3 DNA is TGTGCCAGCAGCGTGGACCCCGGGACCGGGGAGCTGTTTTTT.

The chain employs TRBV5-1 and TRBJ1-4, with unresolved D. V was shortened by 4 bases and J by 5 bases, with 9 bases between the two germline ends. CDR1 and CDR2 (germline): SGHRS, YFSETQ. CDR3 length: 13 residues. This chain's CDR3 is CASSGEVNEKLFF. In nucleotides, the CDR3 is TGCGCCAGCAGCGGAGAGGTAAATGAAAAACTGTTTTTT.

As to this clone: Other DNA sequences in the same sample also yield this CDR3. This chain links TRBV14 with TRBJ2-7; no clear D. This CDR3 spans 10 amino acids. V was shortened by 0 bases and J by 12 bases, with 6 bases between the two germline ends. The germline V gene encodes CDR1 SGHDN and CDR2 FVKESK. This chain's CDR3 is CASSQEKGYF. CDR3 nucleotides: TGTGCCAGCAGCCAAGAAAAAGGGTACTTC.

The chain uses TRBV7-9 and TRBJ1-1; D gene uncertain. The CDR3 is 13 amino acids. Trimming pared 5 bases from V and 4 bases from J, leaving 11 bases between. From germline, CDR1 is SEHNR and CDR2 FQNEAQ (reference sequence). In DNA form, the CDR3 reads TGTGCCAGCAGCCAAGGAGGAGGCACTGAAGCTTTCTTT. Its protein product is CASSQGGGTEAFF.